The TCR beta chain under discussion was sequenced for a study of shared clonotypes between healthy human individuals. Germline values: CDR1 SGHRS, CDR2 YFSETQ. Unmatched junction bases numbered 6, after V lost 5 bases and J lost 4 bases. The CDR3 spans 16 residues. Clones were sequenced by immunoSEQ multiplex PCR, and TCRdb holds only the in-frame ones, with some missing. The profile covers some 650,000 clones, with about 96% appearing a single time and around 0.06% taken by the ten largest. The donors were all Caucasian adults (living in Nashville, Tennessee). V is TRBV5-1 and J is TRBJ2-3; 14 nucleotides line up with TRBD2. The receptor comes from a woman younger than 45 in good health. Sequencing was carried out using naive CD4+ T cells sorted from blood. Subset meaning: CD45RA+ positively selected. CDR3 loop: CASRGLAGVLSDTQYF. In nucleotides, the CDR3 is TGCGCCAGCAGGGGACTAGCGGGAGTTTTGTCAGATACGCAGTATTTT.